This TCR beta chain stems from a study of blood T cell repertoires in COVID-19. In its sample, this clone was seen once. The CDR3 consists of 17 residues. Per germline, CDR1 LGHDT and CDR2 YNNKEL (reference sequence). Unmatched junction bases numbered 4, after V lost 4 bases and J lost 1 base. Data came from immunoSEQ multiplex PCR; TCRdb stores just in-frame clones and leaves some out. The table includes around 94,000 clones, roughly 82% detected once. The genes are TRBV3-1 (or the pseudogene TRBV3-2) and TRBJ2-2, with TRBD2 matching over 12 bases. Material for sequencing was peripheral blood. This clonotype originated in a human donor in a cohort sampled during active COVID-19. CDR3 loop: CASSRPGLAGNTGELFF. In nucleotides, the CDR3 is TGTGCCAGCAGCCGCCCGGGACTAGCGGGGAACACCGGGGAGCTGTTTTTT.